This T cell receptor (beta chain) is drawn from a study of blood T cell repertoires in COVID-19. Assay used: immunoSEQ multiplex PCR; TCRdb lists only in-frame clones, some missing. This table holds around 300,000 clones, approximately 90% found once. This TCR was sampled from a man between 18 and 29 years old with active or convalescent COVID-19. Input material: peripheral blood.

The CDR3: CASSQDTSGGYNEQFF. The CDR3 nucleotides read TGTGCCAGCAGCCAGGATACTAGCGGGGGATACAATGAGCAGTTCTTC. V gene TRBV4-2 combines with J gene TRBJ2-1, with 11 bases that match TRBD2. Germline assignment: CDR1 LGHNA and CDR2 YNFKEQ. The trim removed 3 bases at V and 4 bases at J, leaving 5 bases unmatched. The CDR3 sequence is 16 residues long.